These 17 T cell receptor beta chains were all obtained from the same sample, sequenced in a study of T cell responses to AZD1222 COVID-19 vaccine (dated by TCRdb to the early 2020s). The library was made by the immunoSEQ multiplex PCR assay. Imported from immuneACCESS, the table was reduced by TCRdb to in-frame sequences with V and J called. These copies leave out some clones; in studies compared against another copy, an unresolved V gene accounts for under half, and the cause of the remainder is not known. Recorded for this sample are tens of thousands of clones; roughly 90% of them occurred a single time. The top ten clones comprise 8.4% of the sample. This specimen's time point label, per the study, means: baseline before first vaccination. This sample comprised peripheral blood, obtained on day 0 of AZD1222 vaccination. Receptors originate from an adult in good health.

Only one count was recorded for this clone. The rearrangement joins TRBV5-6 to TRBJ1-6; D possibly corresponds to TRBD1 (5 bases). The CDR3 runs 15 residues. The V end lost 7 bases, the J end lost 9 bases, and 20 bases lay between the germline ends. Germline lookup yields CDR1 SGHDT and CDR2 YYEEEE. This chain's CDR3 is CASELGVLGISPLHF. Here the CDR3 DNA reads TGTGCCAGCGAGCTGGGGGTTTTAGGAATTTCACCCCTCCACTTT.

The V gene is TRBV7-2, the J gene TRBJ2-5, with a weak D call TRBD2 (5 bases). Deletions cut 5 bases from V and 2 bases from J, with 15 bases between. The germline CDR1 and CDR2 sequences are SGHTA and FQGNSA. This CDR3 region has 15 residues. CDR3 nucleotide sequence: TGTGCCAGCAGCCGGAACGGAGGAGTTCAAGAGACCCAGTACTTC. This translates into CASSRNGGVQETQYF.

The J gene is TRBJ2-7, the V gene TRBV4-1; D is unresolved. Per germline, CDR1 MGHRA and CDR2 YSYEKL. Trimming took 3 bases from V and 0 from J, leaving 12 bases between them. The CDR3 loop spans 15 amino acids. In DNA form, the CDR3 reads TGCGCCAGCAGCCAGTCCTCAGGTCCCTCCTACGAGCAGTACTTC. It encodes CASSQSSGPSYEQYF.

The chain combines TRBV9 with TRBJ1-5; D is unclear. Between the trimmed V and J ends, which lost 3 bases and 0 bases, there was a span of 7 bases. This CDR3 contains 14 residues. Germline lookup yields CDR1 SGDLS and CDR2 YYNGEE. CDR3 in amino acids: CASSGAYSNQPQHF. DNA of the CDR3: TGTGCCAGCAGCGGGGCCTATAGCAATCAGCCCCAGCATTTT.

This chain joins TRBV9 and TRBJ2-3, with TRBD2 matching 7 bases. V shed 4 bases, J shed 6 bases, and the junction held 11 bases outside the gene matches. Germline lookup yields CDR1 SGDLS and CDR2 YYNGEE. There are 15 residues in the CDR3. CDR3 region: CASSPGLDPPDTQYF. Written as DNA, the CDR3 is TGTGCCAGCAGCCCCGGACTAGACCCGCCCGATACGCAGTATTTT.

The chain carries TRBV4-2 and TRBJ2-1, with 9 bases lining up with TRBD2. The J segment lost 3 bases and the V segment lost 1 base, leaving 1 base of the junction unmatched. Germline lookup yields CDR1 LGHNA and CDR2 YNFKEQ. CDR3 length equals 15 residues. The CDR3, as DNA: TGTGCCAGCAGCCAAGGGCGGGGGGGCTACAATGAGCAGTTCTTC. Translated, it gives CASSQGRGGYNEQFF.

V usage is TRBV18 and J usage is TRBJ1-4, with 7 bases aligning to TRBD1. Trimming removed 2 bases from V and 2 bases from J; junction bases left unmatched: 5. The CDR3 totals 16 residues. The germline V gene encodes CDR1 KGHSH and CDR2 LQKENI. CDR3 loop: CASSPTPGQTNEKLFF. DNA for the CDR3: TGTGCCAGCTCACCAACCCCGGGACAGACTAATGAAAAACTGTTTTTT.

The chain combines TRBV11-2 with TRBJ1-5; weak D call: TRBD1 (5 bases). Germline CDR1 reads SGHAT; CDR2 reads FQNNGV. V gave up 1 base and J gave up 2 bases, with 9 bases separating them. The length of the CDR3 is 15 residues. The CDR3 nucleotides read TGTGCCAGCAGCTTAGTAGGGGTTGGCAATCAGCCCCAGCATTTT. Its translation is CASSLVGVGNQPQHF.

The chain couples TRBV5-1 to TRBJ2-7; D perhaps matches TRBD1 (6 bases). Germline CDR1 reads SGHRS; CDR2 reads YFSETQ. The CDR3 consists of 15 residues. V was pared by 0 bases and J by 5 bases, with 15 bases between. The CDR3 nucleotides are TGCGCCAGCAGCTTGGGAAATTGGCAGGGGCACGAGCAGTACTTC. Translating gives CASSLGNWQGHEQYF.

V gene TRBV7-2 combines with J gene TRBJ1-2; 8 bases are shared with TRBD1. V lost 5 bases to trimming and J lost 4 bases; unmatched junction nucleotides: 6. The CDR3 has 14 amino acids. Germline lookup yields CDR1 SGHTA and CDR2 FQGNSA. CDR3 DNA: TGTGCCAGCAGCCCCGACAGGGGTAGCTATGGCTACACCTTC. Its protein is CASSPDRGSYGYTF.

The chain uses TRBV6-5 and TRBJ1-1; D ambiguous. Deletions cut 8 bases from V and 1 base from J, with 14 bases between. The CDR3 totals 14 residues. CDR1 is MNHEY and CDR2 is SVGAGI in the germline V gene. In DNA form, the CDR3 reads TGTGCCAGCGACCCTATCCGAGGGAACACTGAAGCTTTCTTT. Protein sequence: CASDPIRGNTEAFF.

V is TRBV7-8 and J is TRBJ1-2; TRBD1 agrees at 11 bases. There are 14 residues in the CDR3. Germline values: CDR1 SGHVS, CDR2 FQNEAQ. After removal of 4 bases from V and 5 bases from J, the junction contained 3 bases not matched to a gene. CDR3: CASSWGQGVYGYTF. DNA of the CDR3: TGTGCCAGCAGCTGGGGACAGGGGGTTTATGGCTACACCTTC.

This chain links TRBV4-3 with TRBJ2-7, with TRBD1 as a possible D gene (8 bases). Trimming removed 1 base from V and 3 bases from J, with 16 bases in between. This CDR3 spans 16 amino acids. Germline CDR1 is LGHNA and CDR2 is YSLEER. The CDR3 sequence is CASSQATGGEGYEQYF. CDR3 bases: TGCGCCAGCAGCCAAGCCACAGGGGGGGAGGGCTACGAGCAGTACTTC.

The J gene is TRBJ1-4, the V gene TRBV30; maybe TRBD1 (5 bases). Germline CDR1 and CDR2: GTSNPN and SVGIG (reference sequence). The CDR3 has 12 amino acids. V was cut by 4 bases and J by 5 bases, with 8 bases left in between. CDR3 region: CAWNRQNEKLFF. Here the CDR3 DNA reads TGTGCCTGGAACAGGCAAAATGAAAAACTGTTTTTT.

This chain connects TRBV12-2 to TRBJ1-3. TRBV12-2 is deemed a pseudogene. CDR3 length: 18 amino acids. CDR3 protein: CASRLALWIWRSGNTIYF. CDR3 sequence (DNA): TGTGCAAGTCGCTTAGCTTTGTGGATTTGGAGGTCTGGAAACACCATATATTTT.

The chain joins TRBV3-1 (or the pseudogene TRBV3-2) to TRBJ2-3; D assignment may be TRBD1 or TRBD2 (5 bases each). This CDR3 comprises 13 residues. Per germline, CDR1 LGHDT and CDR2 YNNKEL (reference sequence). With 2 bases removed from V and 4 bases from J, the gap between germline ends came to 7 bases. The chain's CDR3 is CASSQQGPDTQYF. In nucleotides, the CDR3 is TGTGCCAGCAGCCAACAGGGACCAGATACGCAGTATTTT.

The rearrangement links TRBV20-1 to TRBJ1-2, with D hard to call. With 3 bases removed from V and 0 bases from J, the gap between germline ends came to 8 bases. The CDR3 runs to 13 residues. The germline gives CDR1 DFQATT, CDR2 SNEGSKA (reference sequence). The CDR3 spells CSASFQTNYGYTF. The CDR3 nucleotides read TGCAGTGCTAGTTTCCAAACTAACTATGGCTACACCTTC.